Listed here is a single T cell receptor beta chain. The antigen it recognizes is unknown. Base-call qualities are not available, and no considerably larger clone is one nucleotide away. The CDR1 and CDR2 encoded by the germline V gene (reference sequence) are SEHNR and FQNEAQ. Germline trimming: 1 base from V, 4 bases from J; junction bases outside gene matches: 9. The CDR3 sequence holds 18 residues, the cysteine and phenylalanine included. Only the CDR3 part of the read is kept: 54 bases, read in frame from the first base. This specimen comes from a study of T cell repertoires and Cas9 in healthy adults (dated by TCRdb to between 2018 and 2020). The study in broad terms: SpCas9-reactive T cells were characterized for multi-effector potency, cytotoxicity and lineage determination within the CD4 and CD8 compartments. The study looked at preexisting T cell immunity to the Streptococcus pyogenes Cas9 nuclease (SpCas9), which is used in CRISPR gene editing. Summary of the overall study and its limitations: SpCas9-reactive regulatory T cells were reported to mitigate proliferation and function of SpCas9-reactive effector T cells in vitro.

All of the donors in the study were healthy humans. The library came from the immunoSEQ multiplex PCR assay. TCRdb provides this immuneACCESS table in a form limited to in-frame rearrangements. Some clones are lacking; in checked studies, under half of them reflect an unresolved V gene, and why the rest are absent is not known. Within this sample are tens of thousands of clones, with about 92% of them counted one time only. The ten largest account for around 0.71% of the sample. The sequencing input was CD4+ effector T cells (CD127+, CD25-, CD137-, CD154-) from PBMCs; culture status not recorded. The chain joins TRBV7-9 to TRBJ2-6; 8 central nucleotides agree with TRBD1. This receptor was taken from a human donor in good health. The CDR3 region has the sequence CASSLGVRGPGGANVLTF. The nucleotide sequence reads TGTGCCAGCAGCTTAGGGGTCAGGGGGCCGGGAGGGGCCAACGTCCTGACTTTC.